This is a list of T cell receptor beta chains from one sample in a study of blood T cell repertoires in COVID-19. Sequencing used immunoSEQ multiplex PCR; TCRdb keeps in-frame clones, though not all of them. This table holds about 160,000 clones, 70% to 90% found once. Input material: peripheral blood. The source of these receptors is a woman between 50 and 59 years old with COVID-19, enrolled during active disease. Both conserved end residues are part of each CDR3. D genes are given only for firm matches. Clone size is stated in some rows and not others, as once, few, many or a class when expanded.

j_gene	v_gene	d_gene	abundance	CDR3aa	CDR3nt
TRBJ2-3	TRBV7-2	TRBD2	NA	CASSRGGAGPDTQYF	TGTGCCAGCAGCCGCGGGGGGGCGGGGCCAGATACGCAGTATTTT
TRBJ2-1	TRBV7-3	NA	NA	CASTDRLGNEQFF	TGTGCCAGCACAGACAGACTAGGCAATGAGCAGTTCTTC
TRBJ2-5	TRBV6-1	NA	NA	CASSERGKETQYF	TGTGCCAGCAGTGAACGGGGAAAAGAGACCCAGTACTTC
TRBJ2-7	TRBV7-2	NA	NA	CASSSSAAAYEQYF	TGTGCCAGCAGCTCGAGCGCCGCTGCCTACGAGCAGTACTTC
TRBJ1-5	TRBV7-9	NA	NA	CASSLVAGHYSNQPQHF	TGTGCCAGCAGCTTAGTGGCAGGGCATTATAGCAATCAGCCCCAGCATTTT
TRBJ2-7	TRBV6-5	TRBD1	NA	CASSRPGQGSYEQYF	TGTGCCAGCAGTCGTCCGGGACAGGGTTCCTACGAGCAGTACTTC
TRBJ2-2	TRBV24-1	NA	NA	CATGLNTGELFF	TGTGCCACCGGGCTGAACACCGGGGAGCTGTTTTTT
TRBJ1-2	TRBV9	TRBD1	once	CASSQTGDPWYGYTF	TGTGCCAGCAGCCAAACAGGGGACCCTTGGTATGGCTACACCTTC
TRBJ1-3	TRBV11-3	NA	NA	CASISPGNTIYF	TGTGCCAGCATCAGTCCTGGAAACACCATATATTTT
TRBJ1-5	TRBV12-3/TRBV12-4	NA	NA	CASSGGSQPQHF	TGTGCCAGCAGCGGGGGGAGTCAGCCCCAGCATTTT
TRBJ2-3	TRBV24-1	TRBD1	NA	CATSDSLTGGIDTQYF	TGTGCCACCAGTGATTCGTTGACAGGGGGTATAGATACGCAGTATTTT
TRBJ1-4	TRBV11-2	TRBD1	once	CASSSDRGLNEKLFF	TGTGCCAGCAGCTCTGACAGGGGGTTGAATGAAAAACTGTTTTTT
TRBJ2-1	TRBV3-1/TRBV3-2	TRBD2	NA	CASSQDTLAGEKYNEQFF	TGTGCCAGCAGCCAAGATACACTAGCGGGGGAGAAATACAATGAGCAGTTCTTC
TRBJ2-7	TRBV5-1	NA	once	CASSLDLTSRSYEQYF	TGCGCCAGCAGCTTGGATTTAACGTCGAGGAGCTACGAGCAGTACTTC
TRBJ2-5	TRBV7-7	NA	NA	CASSLENHRKETQYF	TGTGCTAGCAGCTTAGAGAATCACAGAAAAGAGACCCAGTACTTC
TRBJ2-2	TRBV5-1	NA	few	CASSRGGGGTGELFF	TGCGCCAGCAGCCGCGGAGGAGGAGGGACCGGGGAGCTGTTTTTT
TRBJ2-2	TRBV5-6	NA	NA	CASSFYPTGELFF	TGTGCCAGCAGCTTCTACCCGACCGGGGAGCTGTTTTTT
TRBJ2-3	TRBV9	TRBD1	NA	CASSVEGTGTETSTDTQYF	TGTGCCAGCAGCGTAGAAGGGACAGGGACTGAAACTAGCACAGATACGCAGTATTTT
TRBJ2-5	TRBV10-2	TRBD2	once	CASSEGLARRETQYF	TGCGCCAGCAGTGAAGGACTAGCCCGGCGGGAGACCCAGTACTTC
TRBJ2-7	TRBV3-1/TRBV3-2	NA	NA	CAVQGITDEQYF	TGTGCCGTACAGGGCATCACCGACGAGCAGTACTTC
TRBJ2-7	TRBV30	NA	NA	CAWSGSYEQYF	TGTGCCTGGAGTGGGAGCTACGAGCAGTACTTC
TRBJ1-6	TRBV30	NA	NA	CAWSNTGDSPLHF	TGTGCCTGGAGTAACACCGGGGATTCACCCCTCCACTTT
TRBJ2-5	TRBV15	TRBD1	NA	CATSREGTGTQETQYF	TGTGCCACCAGCAGAGAAGGGACAGGGACCCAAGAGACCCAGTACTTC
TRBJ2-3	TRBV10-1	NA	few	CASSESTKTDTQYF	TGCGCCAGCAGTGAGTCGACTAAGACAGATACGCAGTATTTT
TRBJ2-7	TRBV2	NA	few	CASTEGGSRSYEQYF	TGTGCCAGCACCGAGGGTGGGTCCCGAAGCTACGAGCAGTACTTC
TRBJ1-4	TRBV5-4	NA	few	CASSSGGFATNEKLFF	TGTGCCAGCAGCTCCGGGGGTTTCGCAACTAATGAAAAACTGTTTTTT
TRBJ2-1	TRBV4-2	NA	NA	CASSPDPGTHYNEQFF	TGTGCCAGCAGCCCAGATCCGGGGACTCACTACAATGAGCAGTTCTTC
TRBJ2-6	TRBV19	TRBD1	NA	CATSDLRDRAFSGANVLTF	TGTGCCACCTCCGACCTCCGGGACAGAGCGTTCTCTGGGGCCAACGTCCTGACTTTC
TRBJ2-7	TRBV3-1/TRBV3-2	TRBD2	NA	CASSQEEREGKEQYF	TGTGCCAGCAGCCAAGAGGAGCGGGAAGGAAAAGAGCAGTACTTC
TRBJ1-2	TRBV9	NA	NA	CASSVDPDSFYGYTF	TGTGCCAGCAGCGTAGACCCTGACAGCTTCTATGGCTACACCTTC
TRBJ2-1	TRBV28	NA	many	CASSFGGLSSYNEQFF	TGTGCCAGCAGTTTTGGGGGACTGAGCTCCTACAATGAGCAGTTCTTC
TRBJ1-1	TRBV7-2	NA	NA	CASSTPATRNTEAFF	TGTGCCAGCAGCACCCCCGCAACCAGGAACACTGAAGCTTTCTTT
TRBJ2-2	TRBV6-5	NA	few	CASRASLTGELFF	TGTGCCAGCAGGGCTAGTCTCACCGGGGAGCTGTTTTTT
TRBJ1-1	TRBV5-1	NA	NA	CASSLAGHATEAFF	TGCGCCAGCAGCTTGGCAGGGCACGCGACTGAAGCTTTCTTT
TRBJ2-3	TRBV4-3	TRBD1	NA	CASSQVLLPGQGPDTQYF	TGCGCCAGCAGCCAAGTCCTTTTGCCGGGACAGGGGCCAGATACGCAGTATTTT
TRBJ1-4	TRBV6-5	NA	NA	CASSYAESNEKLFF	TGTGCCAGCAGTTACGCGGAGTCTAATGAAAAACTGTTTTTT
TRBJ2-7	TRBV6-2/TRBV6-3	NA	NA	CASSSANEQYF	TGTGCCAGCAGTTCCGCTAACGAGCAGTACTTC
TRBJ2-5	TRBV29-1	TRBD1	once	CSTSGGGMGQGETQYF	TGCAGCACCTCCGGTGGGGGGATGGGACAGGGCGAGACCCAGTACTTC
TRBJ1-1	TRBV7-9	NA	NA	CASRGHRATDMNTEAFF	TGTGCCAGCAGGGGCCACCGGGCCACGGACATGAACACTGAAGCTTTCTTT
TRBJ1-4	TRBV6-4	NA	NA	CASSDPPWFDRFNEKLFF	TGTGCCAGCAGTGACCCCCCCTGGTTCGACAGGTTCAATGAAAAACTGTTTTTT
TRBJ2-2	TRBV5-4	NA	NA	CASSLAFAGELFF	TGTGCCAGCAGCTTGGCCTTTGCCGGGGAGCTGTTTTTT